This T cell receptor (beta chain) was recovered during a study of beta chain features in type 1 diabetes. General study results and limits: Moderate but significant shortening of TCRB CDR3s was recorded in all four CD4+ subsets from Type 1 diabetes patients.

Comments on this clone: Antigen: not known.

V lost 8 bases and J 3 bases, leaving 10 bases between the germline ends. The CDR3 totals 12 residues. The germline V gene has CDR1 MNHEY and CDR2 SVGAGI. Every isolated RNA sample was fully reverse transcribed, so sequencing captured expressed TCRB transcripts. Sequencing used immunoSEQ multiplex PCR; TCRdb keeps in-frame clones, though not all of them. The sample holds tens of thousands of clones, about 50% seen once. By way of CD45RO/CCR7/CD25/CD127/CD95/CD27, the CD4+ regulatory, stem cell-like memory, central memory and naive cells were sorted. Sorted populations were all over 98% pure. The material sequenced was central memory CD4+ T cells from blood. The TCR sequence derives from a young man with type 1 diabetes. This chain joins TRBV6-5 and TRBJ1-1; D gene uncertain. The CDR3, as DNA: TGTGCCAGCTCAGGCCGCGACACTGAAGCTTTCTTT. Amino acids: CASSGRDTEAFF.